This T cell receptor (beta chain) was profiled in a study of read filtering for tumor transcriptome and immune sequencing. The overall study: Per sample, TCR-region reads ranged about 4.05 to 11 million by IR-seq, roughly 85 to 1273 by RNA-seq. Study-wide results and limits: IR-seq and RNA-seq agreed better without single-read clonotypes. The sorted CD138-negative fraction was a mixed bone marrow immune population, not purified T cells.

From around 440 ng of RNA, a library with molecular barcoded alpha/delta and beta/gamma adaptors was made. TCRdb ran MiXCR on the reads and lists one entry per CDR3 protein. Seen here are about 40,000 distinct CDR3 sequences, around 11% observed once, and the top ten hold 30% to 40%. Every patient had bone marrow sampled while the disease was active. This CDR3 has 14 amino acids. V was trimmed by 1 base and J by 2 bases, leaving 11 bases between them. Germline CDR1 and CDR2: SQVTM and ANQGSEA. This clonotype has at least ten counts. Its antigen remains unknown. Sequenced: a population of CD138-negative cells sorted from bone marrow. V usage is TRBV29-1 and J usage is TRBJ2-5; a possible D gene is TRBD1 (5 bases). This sequence was found in a donor at least 40 years old with multiple myeloma. This CDR3 is CSVEGQPTQETQYF. CDR3 nucleotide sequence: TGCAGCGTTGAAGGACAGCCGACTCAAGAGACCCAGTACTTC.